The 12 T cell receptor beta chains listed next were all sequenced from one sample in a study of vaccination effects on CD4 cells after COVID-19. The culture ran for around ten days before CD4+ T cells were isolated. Either the mRNA-1273 or the BNT162b2 vaccine was given to participants as two doses. No antigens are known for them. Profiled with immunoSEQ multiplex PCR; TCRdb holds only in-frame clones, not every one. The sample has fewer than 75,000 clones, roughly 80% seen once. The sample consisted of CD4+ T cells from PBMCs cultured without peptide, taken after COVID-19 vaccination. These receptors were collected from a human donor who received a COVID-19 vaccine.

The chain carries TRBV3-1 (or the pseudogene TRBV3-2) and TRBJ1-3, with D unresolved. Trimming pared 0 bases from V and 0 bases from J, leaving 6 bases between. Germline values: CDR1 LGHDT, CDR2 YNNKEL (reference sequence). There are 15 residues in the CDR3. The CDR3 is CASSQDLASGNTIYF. CDR3 in DNA: TGTGCCAGCAGCCAAGATTTGGCCTCTGGAAACACCATATATTTT.

The chain has TRBV9 and TRBJ2-7; perhaps D is TRBD1 or TRBD2 (5 bases each). Germline CDR1 and CDR2: SGDLS and YYNGEE. V was shortened by 3 bases and J by 7 bases, with 11 bases between the two germline ends. The CDR3 extends over 12 amino acids. The chain's CDR3 is CASSGGEIEQYV. CDR3 nucleotides: TGTGCCAGCAGCGGAGGGGAGATAGAGCAGTACGTC.

The gene calls are TRBV14 and TRBJ1-2, with TRBD1 matching over 11 bases. The CDR3 loop spans 15 amino acids. J gave up 2 bases and V 4 bases, and 3 bases lay outside the gene matches. Germline V gives CDR1 SGHDN, CDR2 FVKESK. The CDR3 here is CASSPGQGANYGYTF. The CDR3 nucleotides read TGTGCCAGCAGCCCCGGACAGGGGGCCAACTATGGCTACACCTTC.

The chain couples TRBV7-2 to TRBJ2-3, with no clear D. Trimming removed 3 bases at V and 5 bases at J, with 12 bases between. The CDR3 extends over 14 amino acids. Germline V gene lookup returns CDR1 SGHTA and CDR2 FQGNSA. CDR3: CASSFRSVGDTQYF. The CDR3 bases are TGTGCCAGCAGCTTTAGGAGTGTTGGAGATACGCAGTATTTT.

This clone was seen just once. The rearrangement uses TRBV29-1 and TRBJ2-3; the match to TRBD2 covers 15 bases. Per germline, CDR1 SQVTM and CDR2 ANQGSEA. CDR3 length: 15 amino acids. J gave up 4 bases and V 4 bases, and 3 bases lay outside the gene matches. The CDR3 protein is CSVVGTSGGPDTQYF. CDR3 nucleotide sequence: TGCAGCGTTGTTGGGACTAGCGGGGGGCCAGATACGCAGTATTTT.

V gene TRBV5-1 combines with J gene TRBJ2-5; D call uncertain. Germline V gene sequence: CDR1 SGHRS, CDR2 YFSETQ. This CDR3 region has 14 residues. The V gene lost 0 bases and the J gene lost 5 bases, with 11 bases spanning the gap. Written as DNA, the CDR3 is TGCGCCAGCAGCTTGGCGGGTAATAGGGAGACCCAGTACTTC. Amino acid sequence: CASSLAGNRETQYF.

The J gene is TRBJ1-1, the V gene TRBV5-1, with TRBD1 matching over 10 bases. The CDR3 spans 14 residues. The J segment lost 0 bases and the V segment lost 5 bases, leaving 1 base of the junction unmatched. Germline values: CDR1 SGHRS, CDR2 YFSETQ. The CDR3 nucleotides read TGCGCCAGCAGGGGACAGGGGCTGAACACTGAAGCTTTCTTT. It encodes CASRGQGLNTEAFF.

J is TRBJ2-6 and V is TRBV7-2; the D gene is possibly TRBD2 (6 bases). The length of the CDR3 is 15 residues. The V end was cut by 6 bases, the J end by 1 base, with 10 bases between. Germline CDR1 reads SGHTA; CDR2 reads FQGNSA. This chain's CDR3 is CASSRGLSGANVLTF. CDR3 DNA sequence: TGTGCCAGCAGTCGGGGACTTTCTGGGGCCAACGTCCTGACTTTC.

The V gene is TRBV18, the J gene TRBJ2-7; D is unresolved. The germline CDR1 and CDR2 sequences are KGHSH and LQKENI. The V gene lost 3 bases and the J gene lost 3 bases, with 15 bases spanning the gap. This CDR3 contains 15 residues. CDR3 sequence: CASSPSANQLYEQYV. CDR3 DNA: TGTGCCAGCTCACCTTCCGCTAACCAACTCTACGAGCAGTACGTC.

CDR3 protein: CASTTGTYYFTDTQYF. The CDR3 DNA sequence: TGTGCCAGCACCACCGGGACCTACTATTTCACAGATACGCAGTATTTT. The V gene is TRBV7-9, the J gene TRBJ2-3; D tentatively fits TRBD1 or TRBD2 (5 bases each). Germline V gene sequence: CDR1 SEHNR, CDR2 FQNEAQ (reference sequence). The CDR3 is 16 residues long. The V and J ends lost 7 bases and 2 bases respectively, with 19 bases between them.

V usage is TRBV7-8 and J usage is TRBJ2-7, with TRBD1 matching over 7 bases. The CDR3 has 12 residues. Germline V CDR1 and CDR2: SGHVS, FQNEAQ. Unmatched junction bases numbered 3, after V lost 5 bases and J lost 5 bases. The DNA of the CDR3 is TGTGCCAGCAGCGGGGACAGAAACGAGCAGTACGTC. This encodes CASSGDRNEQYV.

As to this clone: Germline is not matched at one junction end, which may reflect a read error. The chain employs TRBV3-1 (or the pseudogene TRBV3-2) and TRBJ2-1; 12 bases are shared with TRBD2. Germline CDR1 LGHDT, CDR2 YNNKEL (reference sequence). The CDR3 has 17 residues. The CDR3 DNA sequence: TGTGCCAGCAGCCAAGGTCTCTCCCTAGCGGGGGGGCAGGTTCAGGTCTTC. Translation gives CASSQGLSLAGGQVQVF.